This T cell receptor beta chain was captured in a study of shared clonotypes between healthy human individuals (dated by TCRdb to 2020 to 2021). For the study in its entirety: The cohort comprised a couple of women and three men aged 18 to 49 years. For each donor, CD4 naive and CD4 memory were each given three plates, CD8 naive was given two plates, and CD8 memory was given one plate. Blood TCR repertoires of five healthy adults were deeply sequenced to estimate repertoire size and the extent of clonotype sharing between individuals. Libraries were prepared and TCR repertoires were sequenced by different laboratories using diverse techniques, in order to increase sequencing depth and limit assay-specific biases. Leukapheresis yielded between about 0.94 and 10 billion PBMCs per donor. Beyond this particular receptor, the publication reports: Higher generation probabilities were observed for clonotypes shared by all four sorted-subset donors than for non-shared clonotypes. Sampling was restricted to blood, and TCR repertoires in tissue are likely to differ from TCR repertoires in blood. Based on pairwise subsampling, the degree of clonotype sharing among donors was expected to be affected by sequencing depth. When several donors were compared, the shared fraction of clonotypes was approximately 5% for naive CD4, approximately 3.3% for naive CD8, 2.3% for memory CD4, and 0.35% to 0.5% for memory CD8. Because the study included only a small number of donors, the genetic and exposure-history diversity represented was limited. Rarefaction of sorted-subset datasets indicated incomplete sequencing despite the large sequencing depth. Larger estimated clonotype richness was generally found for naive subsets than for memory subsets.

The germline V gene (reference sequence) gives CDR1 as LNHDA and CDR2 as SQIVND. From the cysteine up to the phenylalanine, the CDR3 has a length of 13 residues. Kept here is only the CDR3 DNA, which spans 39 bases and is read in frame from base 1. Relative to germline, V is 6 bases shorter and J is 5 bases shorter, with 14 bases between their ends. As to this clone: This clone's antigen is unknown. No qualities accompany the bases; no much larger clone lies one base away.

TCR CDR3 regions were amplified from genomic DNA by multiplex PCR using the deep immunoSEQ assay. For each cell subset, the extracted genomic DNA was distributed evenly across all wells of several immunoSEQ 96-well plates, and each plate served as one replicate. For sorted subsets, 200 to 250 ng of genomic DNA, equivalent to 25,000 to 35,000 T cell genomes, went into each replicate PCR. Purified libraries were quantified with a Qubit 3.0 fluorometer, sized on a Bioanalyzer 2100, and re-quantified with the KAPA Library Quantification kit. Every immunoSEQ 96-well plate was sequenced on a dedicated single-read 150-cycle Illumina NextSeq 550 flow cell. Per the authors' processing: Because the immunoSEQ output included only junctional sequences and no quality scores, the filtering could not be the same as the filtering used for full-length reads. To assign V/J genes and CDR3, sequences were annotated against IMGT germline references using PyIR, a Python wrapper for IgBLAST v1.9. Any read was removed if the V/J assignment was weak (E-value above 1e-6), the CDR3 was missing, or the read contained stop codons, out-of-frame junctions, or ambiguous translated residues. A V3J clonotype was defined by an identical inferred V gene, J gene, and CDR3 amino acid sequence. Percentage overlap between repertoires was computed as shared unique clonotypes divided by the size of the smaller repertoire. Richness of each repertoire was evaluated using RTK rarefaction, the Chao1 estimator, and Recon v2.1 estimates of unobserved clonotypes. For all TCRbeta clonotypes obtained by the gDNA method from a handful of donors, generation probabilities were computed with OLGA. The table comes from immuneACCESS by way of TCRdb, which keeps in-frame sequences with V and J called. Part of the clones is missing from these tables; in studies checked, under half for an unresolved V gene and the rest for unknown reasons. V and J calls and clone size are given by that table; D and trimming were obtained from the DNA. Recorded for this sample are approximately 320,000 clones; around 87% of them occurred a single time. In total, the top ten clones hold about 16% of the sample.

Healthy HIV-negative adults with no recently reported acute infections or vaccinations were included as donors. All donors were Caucasian adults living in Nashville, Tennessee, USA. The CD8 memory samples were a combination of magnetically selected CD45RO+ cells and CCR7-negative CD45RA+ effector memory (TemRA) cells. Blood was obtained by leukapheresis, after which PBMCs were separated by Ficoll-Histopaque density gradient centrifugation and cryopreserved in liquid nitrogen vapor phase. Purity and quantity of every magnetically sorted T cell population were checked by analytical flow cytometry. Genomic DNA was isolated from every sorted fraction and measured by UV absorbance on a Nanodrop 2000c.

Material for sequencing was memory CD8+ T cells sorted from blood. The sample's cell subset or site label, decoded: CD45RO+ cells pooled with CCR7-negative TemRA cells. The chain employs TRBV19 and TRBJ2-7; the D gene is perhaps TRBD1, from 5 matching bases. The clonotype originates from a man younger than 30 in good health. The CDR3 in this case is CASRGRERNEQYF. The DNA sequence follows: TGTGCCAGTAGGGGCAGGGAACGAAACGAGCAGTACTTC.